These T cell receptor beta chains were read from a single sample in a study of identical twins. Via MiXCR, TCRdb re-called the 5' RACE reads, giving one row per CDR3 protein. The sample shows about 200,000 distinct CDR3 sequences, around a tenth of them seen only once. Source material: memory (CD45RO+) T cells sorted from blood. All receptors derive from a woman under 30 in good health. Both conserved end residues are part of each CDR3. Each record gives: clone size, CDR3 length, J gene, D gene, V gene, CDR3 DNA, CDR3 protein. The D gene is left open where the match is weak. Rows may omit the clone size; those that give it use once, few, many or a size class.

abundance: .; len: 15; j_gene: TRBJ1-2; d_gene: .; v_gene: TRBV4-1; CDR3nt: TGCGCCAGCAGCCAAGATTCTGTGTCAGCTCTAGGCTACACCTTC; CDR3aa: CASSQDSVSALGYTF
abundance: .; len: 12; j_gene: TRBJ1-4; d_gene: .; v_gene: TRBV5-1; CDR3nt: TGCGCCAGCAGCGTCAACTATGAAAAACTGTTTTTT; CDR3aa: CASSVNYEKLFF
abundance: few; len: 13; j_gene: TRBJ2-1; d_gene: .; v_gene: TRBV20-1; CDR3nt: TGCAGTGCTAGAGATCATGGATTCTATGAGCAGTTCTTC; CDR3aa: CSARDHGFYEQFF
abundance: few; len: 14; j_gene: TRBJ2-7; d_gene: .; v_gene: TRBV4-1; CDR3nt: TGCGCCAGCAGCCGGCCCGGGGATGTGTACGAGCAGTACTTC; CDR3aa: CASSRPGDVYEQYF
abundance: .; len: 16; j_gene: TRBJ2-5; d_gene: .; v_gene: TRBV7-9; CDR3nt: TGTGCCAGCAGCTTAGTAGACGGGACAAGGGAAGAGACCCAGTACTTC; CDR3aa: CASSLVDGTREETQYF
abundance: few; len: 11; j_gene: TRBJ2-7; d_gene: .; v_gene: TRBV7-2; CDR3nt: TGTGCCAGCAGCTTAGACTCGGCGCAGTACTTC; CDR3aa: CASSLDSAQYF
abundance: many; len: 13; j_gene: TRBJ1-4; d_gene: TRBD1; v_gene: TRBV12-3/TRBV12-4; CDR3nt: TGTGCCAGCAGTCGGGACAGCTCTGAAAAACTGTTTTTT; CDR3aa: CASSRDSSEKLFF
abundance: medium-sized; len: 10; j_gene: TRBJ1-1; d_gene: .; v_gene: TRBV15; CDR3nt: TGTGCCACCAGCAGAGATCATGCTTTCTTT; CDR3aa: CATSRDHAFF
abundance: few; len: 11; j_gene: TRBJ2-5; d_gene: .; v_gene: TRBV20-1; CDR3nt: TGCAGTGCTAGGGAACGGGAGACCCAGTACTTC; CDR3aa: CSARERETQYF
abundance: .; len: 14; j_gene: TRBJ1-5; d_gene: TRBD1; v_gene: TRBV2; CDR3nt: TGTGCCAGCAGCTGGACAGGGTCCAATCAGCCCCAGCATTTT; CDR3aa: CASSWTGSNQPQHF
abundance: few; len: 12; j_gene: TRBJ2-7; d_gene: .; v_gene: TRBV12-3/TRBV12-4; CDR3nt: TGTGCCTCCGGGGCGAAGACGGACGAGCAGTACTTC; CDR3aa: CASGAKTDEQYF
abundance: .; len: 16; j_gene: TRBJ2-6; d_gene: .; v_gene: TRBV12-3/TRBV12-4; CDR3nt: TGTGCCAGCAGTTTAGCGCAGGGCTCTGGGGCCAACGTCCTGACTTTC; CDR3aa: CASSLAQGSGANVLTF
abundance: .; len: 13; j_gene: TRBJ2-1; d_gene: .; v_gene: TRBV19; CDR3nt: TGTGCCAGTAGTACCCGAGGGAGAGGTGAGCAGTTCTTC; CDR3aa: CASSTRGRGEQFF
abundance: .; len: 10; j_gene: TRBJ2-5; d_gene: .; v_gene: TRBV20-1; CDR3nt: TGCAGTGGGTTCGAAGAGACCCAGTACTTC; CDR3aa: CSGFEETQYF
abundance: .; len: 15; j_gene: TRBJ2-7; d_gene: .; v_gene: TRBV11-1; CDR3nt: TGTGCCAGCAGCTTAGCGTTTGAGGATGCCTACGAGCAGTACTTC; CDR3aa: CASSLAFEDAYEQYF
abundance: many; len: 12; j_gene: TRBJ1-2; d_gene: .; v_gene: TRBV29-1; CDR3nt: TGCAGCCTTAGCTCTCCAGGTAGCGGCTACACCTTC; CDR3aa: CSLSSPGSGYTF
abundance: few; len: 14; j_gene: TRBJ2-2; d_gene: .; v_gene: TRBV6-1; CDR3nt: TGTGCCAGCCAGGGGTTTACGAACACCGGGGAGCTGTTTTTT; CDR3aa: CASQGFTNTGELFF
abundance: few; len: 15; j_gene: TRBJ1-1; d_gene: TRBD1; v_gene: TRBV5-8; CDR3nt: TGTGCCAGCAGCTTGGCCCGGGACAGGGCTAATGAAGCTTTCTTT; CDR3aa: CASSLARDRANEAFF
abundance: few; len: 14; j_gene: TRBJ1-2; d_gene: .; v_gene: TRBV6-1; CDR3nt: TGTGCCAGCCTCGGGTCGCGAGCTAACTATGGCTACACCTTC; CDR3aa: CASLGSRANYGYTF
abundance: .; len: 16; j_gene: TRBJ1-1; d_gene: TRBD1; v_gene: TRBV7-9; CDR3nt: TGTGCCAGCAGCTTAGGGGACAGGGCCATGAACACTGAAGCTTTCTTT; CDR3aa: CASSLGDRAMNTEAFF
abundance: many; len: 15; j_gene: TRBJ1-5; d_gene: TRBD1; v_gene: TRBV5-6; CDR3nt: TGTGCCAGCAGCTTGGAGGGGACAGGGCGTCAGCCCCAGCATTTT; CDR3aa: CASSLEGTGRQPQHF
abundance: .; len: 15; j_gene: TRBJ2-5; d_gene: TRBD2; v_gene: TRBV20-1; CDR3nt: TGCAGTGCTAGGGAGACTAGCGGGGCACAAGAGACCCAGTACTTC; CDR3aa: CSARETSGAQETQYF
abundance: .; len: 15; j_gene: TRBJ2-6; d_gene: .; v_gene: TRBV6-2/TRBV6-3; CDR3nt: TGTGCCAGCAGGGACAGTAGCTCTGGGGCCAACGTCCTGACTTTC; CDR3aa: CASRDSSSGANVLTF
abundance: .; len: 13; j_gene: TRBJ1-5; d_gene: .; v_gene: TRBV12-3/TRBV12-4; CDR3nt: TGTGCCAGCAGTTCTAGCTTTAATCAGCCCCAGCATTTT; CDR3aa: CASSSSFNQPQHF
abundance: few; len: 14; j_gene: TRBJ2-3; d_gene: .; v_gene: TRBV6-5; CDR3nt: TGTGCCAGCAGTTACAGTCCTAGCGCAGATACGCAGTATTTT; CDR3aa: CASSYSPSADTQYF
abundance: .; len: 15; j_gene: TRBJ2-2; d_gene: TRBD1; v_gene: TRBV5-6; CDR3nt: TGTGCCAGCAGCTTGGACAGGGGGCTCGCCGGGGAGCTGTTTTTT; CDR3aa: CASSLDRGLAGELFF
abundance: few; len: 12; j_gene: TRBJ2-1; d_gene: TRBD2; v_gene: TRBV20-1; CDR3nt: TGCAGTGCTAGAAACCTAGCGGGATTACGGTTCTTC; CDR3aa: CSARNLAGLRFF
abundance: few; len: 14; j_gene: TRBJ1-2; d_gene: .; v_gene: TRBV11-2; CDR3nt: TGTGCCAGCAGCACTCAGGGAGCTAACTATGGCTACACCTTC; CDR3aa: CASSTQGANYGYTF
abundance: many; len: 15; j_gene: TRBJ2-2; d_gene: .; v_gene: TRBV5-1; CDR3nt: TGCGCCAGCAGGCCAGGAGGCCAGAACACCGGGGAGCTGTTTTTT; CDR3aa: CASRPGGQNTGELFF
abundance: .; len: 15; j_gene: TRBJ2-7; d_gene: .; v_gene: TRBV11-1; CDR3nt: TGTGCCAGCAGCTTGACACTAGCTCGGTTAGGAGAGCAGTACTTC; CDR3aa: CASSLTLARLGEQYF
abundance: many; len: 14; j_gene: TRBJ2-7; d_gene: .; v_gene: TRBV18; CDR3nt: TGTGCCAGCTCACCACCGTCTATCTCCTACGAGCAGTACTTC; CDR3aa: CASSPPSISYEQYF
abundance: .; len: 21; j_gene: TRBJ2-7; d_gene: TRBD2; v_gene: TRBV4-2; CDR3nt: TGTGCCAGCAGCAGATCGACTTATGGGACTAGCGGGGGGGCGAGGAGGTACGAGCAGTACTTC; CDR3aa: CASSRSTYGTSGGARRYEQYF
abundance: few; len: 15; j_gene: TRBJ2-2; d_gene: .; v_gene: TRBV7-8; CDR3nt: TGTGCCAGCAGCTTAAGGACAGTTCGTGCCGGGGAGCTGTTTTTT; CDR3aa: CASSLRTVRAGELFF
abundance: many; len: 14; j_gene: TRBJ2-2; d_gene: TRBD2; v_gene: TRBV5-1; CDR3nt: TGCGCCAGCAGCCAGACTAGCCATACCGGGGAGCTGTTTTTT; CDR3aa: CASSQTSHTGELFF
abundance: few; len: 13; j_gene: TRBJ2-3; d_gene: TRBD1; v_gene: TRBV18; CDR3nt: TGTGCCAGCTCACCACTGACAGGGGATACGCAGTATTTT; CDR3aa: CASSPLTGDTQYF
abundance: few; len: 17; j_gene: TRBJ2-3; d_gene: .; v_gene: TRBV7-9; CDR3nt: TGTGCCAGCAGCTTAACCACGGGGCGATCTAGCACAGATACGCAGTATTTT; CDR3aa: CASSLTTGRSSTDTQYF
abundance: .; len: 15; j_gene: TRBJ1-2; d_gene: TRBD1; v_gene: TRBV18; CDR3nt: TGTGCCAGCTCGCTAAATGGACCGGGACAGGGAGGCTACACCTTC; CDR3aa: CASSLNGPGQGGYTF
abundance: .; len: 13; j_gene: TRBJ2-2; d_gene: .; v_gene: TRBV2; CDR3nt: TGTGCCAGCAGTGCAACAGAAGGAGGGGAGCTGTTTTTT; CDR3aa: CASSATEGGELFF
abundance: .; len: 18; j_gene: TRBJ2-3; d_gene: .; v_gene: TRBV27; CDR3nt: TGTGCCAGCAGTTTAAGAGGCCTAGTTTTTGTCACCACAGATACGCAGTATTTT; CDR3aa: CASSLRGLVFVTTDTQYF
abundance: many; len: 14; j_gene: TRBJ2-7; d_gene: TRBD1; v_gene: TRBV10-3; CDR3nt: TGTGCCATCAGCCGGACAGGGCCACTCTACGAGCAGTACTTC; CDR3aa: CAISRTGPLYEQYF
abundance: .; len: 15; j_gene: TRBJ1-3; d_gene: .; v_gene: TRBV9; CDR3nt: TGTGCCAGCAGCCCAGAAAGGCCCGACGGAAACACCATATATTTT; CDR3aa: CASSPERPDGNTIYF
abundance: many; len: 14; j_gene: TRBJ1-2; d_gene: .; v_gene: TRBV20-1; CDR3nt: TGCAGTGCTAGAGATGGGGAAGTTTCGACTGGCTACACCTTC; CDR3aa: CSARDGEVSTGYTF
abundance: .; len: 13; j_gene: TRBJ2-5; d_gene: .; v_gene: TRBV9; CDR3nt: TGTGCCAGCAGCGTAGGTTGGCAAGAGACCCAGTACTTC; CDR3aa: CASSVGWQETQYF
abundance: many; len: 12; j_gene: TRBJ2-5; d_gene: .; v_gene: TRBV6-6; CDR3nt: TGTGCCAGCAGGGGAGGACAAGAGACCCAGTACTTC; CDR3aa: CASRGGQETQYF
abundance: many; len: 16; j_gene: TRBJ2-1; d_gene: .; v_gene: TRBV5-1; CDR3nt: TGCGCCAGCACCTCACAGCCAACCGGGACAAACAATGAGCAGTTCTTC; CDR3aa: CASTSQPTGTNNEQFF
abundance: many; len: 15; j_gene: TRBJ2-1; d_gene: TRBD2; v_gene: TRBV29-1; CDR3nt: TGCAGCGTTGAGCCCCCGGGAGGGCCTTTTGATGAGCAGTTCTTC; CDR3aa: CSVEPPGGPFDEQFF
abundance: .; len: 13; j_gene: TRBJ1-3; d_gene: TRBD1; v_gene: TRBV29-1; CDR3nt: TGCAGCGTCGTAACAGGGGGCGGAAACACCATATATTTT; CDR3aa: CSVVTGGGNTIYF
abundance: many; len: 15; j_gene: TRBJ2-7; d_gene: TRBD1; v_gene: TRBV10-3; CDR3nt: TGTGCCATCAGTGTACACCGGGACAGGGCTGTTGAGCAGTACTTC; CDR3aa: CAISVHRDRAVEQYF
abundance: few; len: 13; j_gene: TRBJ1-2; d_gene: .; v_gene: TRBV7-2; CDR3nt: TGTGCCAGCAGCTTTTCGGGGCCGACGTCCCACCTCTTC; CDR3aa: CASSFSGPTSHLF
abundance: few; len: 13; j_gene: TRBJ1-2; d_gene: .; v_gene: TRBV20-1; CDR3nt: TGCAGTGCTAGAGAAGATGTCTACGATGGCTACACCTTC; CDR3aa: CSAREDVYDGYTF
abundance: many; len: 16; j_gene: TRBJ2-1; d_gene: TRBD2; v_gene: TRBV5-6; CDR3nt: TGTGCCAGCAGCCCGCCTGGGACTAGCGGTTACAATGAGCAGTTCTTC; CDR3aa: CASSPPGTSGYNEQFF
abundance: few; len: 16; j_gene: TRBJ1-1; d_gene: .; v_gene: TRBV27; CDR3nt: TGTGCCAGCAGTTTATTCGCGGGGGAGGAAGACACTGAAGCTTTCTTT; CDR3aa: CASSLFAGEEDTEAFF
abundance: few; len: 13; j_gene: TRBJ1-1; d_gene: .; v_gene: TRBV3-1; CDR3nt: TGTGCCAGCATATATCAGGGAGGAACTGAAGCTTTCTTT; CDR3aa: CASIYQGGTEAFF
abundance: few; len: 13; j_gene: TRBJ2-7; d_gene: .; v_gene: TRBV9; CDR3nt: TGTGCCAGCAGCGCCTCCGGGGCGAATGAGCAGTACTTC; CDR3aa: CASSASGANEQYF
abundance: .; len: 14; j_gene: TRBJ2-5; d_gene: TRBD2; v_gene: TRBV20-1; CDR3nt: TGCAGTGCTTCGGGACTAGCGGGCCAAGAGACCCAGTACTTC; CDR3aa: CSASGLAGQETQYF
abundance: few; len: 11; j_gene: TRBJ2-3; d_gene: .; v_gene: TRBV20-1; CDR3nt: TGCAGTGCAAATCCGGACCATACGCAGTATTTT; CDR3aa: CSANPDHTQYF
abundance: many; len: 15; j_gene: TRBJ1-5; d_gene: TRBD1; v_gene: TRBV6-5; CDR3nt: TGTGCCAGCAGTTACTCATGGGCAGGGGGCCAGCCCCAGCATTTT; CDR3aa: CASSYSWAGGQPQHF
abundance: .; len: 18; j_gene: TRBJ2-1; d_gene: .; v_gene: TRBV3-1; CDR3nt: TGTGCCAGCAGCCAAGGATTGGGTCAAGGGAGACCCTACAATGAGCAGTTCTTC; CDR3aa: CASSQGLGQGRPYNEQFF
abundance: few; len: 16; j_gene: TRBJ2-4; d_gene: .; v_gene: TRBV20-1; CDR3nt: TGCAGTGCATCGGACAGGAGGGGAAAGGTGGAAAACATTCAGTACTTC; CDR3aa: CSASDRRGKVENIQYF
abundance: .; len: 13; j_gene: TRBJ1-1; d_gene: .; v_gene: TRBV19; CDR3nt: TGTGCCAGTAGCTGGGCCGGGGGGAGTGAAGCTTTCTTT; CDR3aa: CASSWAGGSEAFF